A selection of T cell receptor beta chains follows, all from one sample in a study of blood T cell repertoires in COVID-19. Only in-frame clones appear in the TCRdb table, and some are missing; sequencing was by immunoSEQ multiplex PCR. In the table there are fewer than 50,000 clones, roughly 82% of which are singletons. The specimen sequenced was peripheral blood. All receptors derive from a human donor in a cohort sampled during active COVID-19. Both conserved end residues are part of each CDR3. The listing skips clone size in some rows; elsewhere it reads once, few, many or a size class.

>TRBJ1-1|once|TRBV28
CASSLGSGNTEAFF
>TRBJ2-2|-|TRBV27
CASSFRSGDDGELFF
>TRBJ2-1|-|TRBV3-1/TRBV3-2
CASSRNSGEGYNEQFF
>TRBJ1-2|-|TRBV5-1
CASSLEQGVGYTF
>TRBJ2-7|-|TRBV6-6
CASSYGGQSSYEQYF
>TRBJ2-2|once|TRBV19
CASSILLGILTGELFF
>TRBJ2-7|-|TRBV7-8
CASSLPGTSGYEQYF
>TRBJ1-1|-|TRBV5-1
CASSFGTGGTEAFF
>TRBJ2-5|-|TRBV24-1
CATSLAGVQETQYF
>TRBJ2-2|few|TRBV19
CASSIRGRRLAGDDTGELFF
>TRBJ2-1|-|TRBV7-2
CASSISGAAYNEQFF
>TRBJ1-4|-|TRBV30
CAWSGRGEGEEKLFF
>TRBJ1-2|-|TRBV19
CASTGGTGGYTF
>TRBJ1-2|-|TRBV15
CATSRDSKGFDYGYTF
>TRBJ2-1|-|TRBV11-3
CASSPKREGLSNEQFF
>TRBJ2-3|-|TRBV21-1
CASNKLGTGADTQYF
>TRBJ2-2|-|TRBV19
CASSFFLAGGTGELFF
>TRBJ2-2|-|TRBV24-1
CATSDLTAGGRETGELFF
>TRBJ2-1|once|TRBV5-1
CASSGRGAGEGSSYNEQFF
>TRBJ2-3|once|TRBV12-3/TRBV12-4
CASSQQGHTQYF
>TRBJ2-7|-|TRBV5-6
CASSLIGGEQYF
>TRBJ2-3|-|TRBV7-2
CASSLKGTDTQYF
>TRBJ2-3|-|TRBV4-2
CASSHQPLAGLGTQYF
>TRBJ2-3|-|TRBV25-1
CASSEYGYSTDTQYF
>TRBJ2-4|once|TRBV7-8
CASSRGLASDIQYF
>TRBJ1-2|-|TRBV2
CASSYTGGGGYTF
>TRBJ2-7|-|TRBV11-2
CASSLGLRHEQYF
>TRBJ2-3|-|TRBV7-9
CASSSWGSRPRDTQYF
>TRBJ1-2|-|TRBV27
CASTTGREDGYTF
>TRBJ2-1|-|TRBV6-5
CASSYSSGSGSEQFF
>TRBJ1-2|once|TRBV3-1/TRBV3-2
CASSQQGGYTF
>TRBJ2-7|-|TRBV29-1
CSVAGGGRDEQYF
>TRBJ1-2|-|TRBV6-5
CASRGQRHYGYTF
>TRBJ2-3|-|TRBV11-3
CASSKVRERLSTDTQYF
>TRBJ2-5|-|TRBV4-2
CASSQELAGGGETQYF
>TRBJ2-1|-|TRBV7-2
CASSGLTAVNEQFF
>TRBJ1-4|-|TRBV5-6
CASSFGQGSLDEKLFF
>TRBJ1-1|-|TRBV11-3
CASSPGQTTEAFF
>TRBJ2-1|-|TRBV18
CASSPPVQYNEQFF
>TRBJ2-7|once|TRBV28
CASSTGGRGYEQYF
>TRBJ2-1|-|TRBV9
CASSVEGLAENNEQFF
>TRBJ2-3|-|TRBV28
CASSTPSGKEDTQYF
>TRBJ2-2|few|TRBV5-6
CASSPWNTGELFF
>TRBJ1-2|few|TRBV19
CASSPGQGGHGYTF
>TRBJ1-2|-|TRBV29-1
CSVGQGGDYGYTF
>TRBJ2-5|-|TRBV7-8
CASSLAGLQETQYF
>TRBJ1-6|-|TRBV18
CASSPQRQDNSPLHF
>TRBJ2-1|few|TRBV12-3/TRBV12-4
CASTGGNEQFF